The present T cell receptor (beta chain) was sequenced within a study of identifying expanded T cells in peripheral blood. Whole-study results and caveats: Two-week clone count variance significantly increased as total template count grew. Roughly 1.2 clones differed between technical replicates, versus around 15 and 19 over time.

Regarding this clone: Its antigen is unknown.

Sequencing was performed with immunoSEQ multiplex PCR; in TCRdb, only in-frame clones are kept and a portion is missing. The sample carries approximately 97,000 clones, around 89% recorded once. This receptor was obtained from a person aged 18 to 70 in good health. The source material was blood.

The CDR3 nucleotides are TGTGCCAGCATGGCGGCGAACACTGAAGCTTTCTTT. Translating it yields CASMAANTEAFF. The V and J genes are TRBV25-1 and TRBJ1-1; the D is unclear. This CDR3 has 12 amino acids. V lost 7 bases to trimming and J lost 1 base, with 7 bases between them. Germline assignment: CDR1 MGHDK and CDR2 SYGVNS.